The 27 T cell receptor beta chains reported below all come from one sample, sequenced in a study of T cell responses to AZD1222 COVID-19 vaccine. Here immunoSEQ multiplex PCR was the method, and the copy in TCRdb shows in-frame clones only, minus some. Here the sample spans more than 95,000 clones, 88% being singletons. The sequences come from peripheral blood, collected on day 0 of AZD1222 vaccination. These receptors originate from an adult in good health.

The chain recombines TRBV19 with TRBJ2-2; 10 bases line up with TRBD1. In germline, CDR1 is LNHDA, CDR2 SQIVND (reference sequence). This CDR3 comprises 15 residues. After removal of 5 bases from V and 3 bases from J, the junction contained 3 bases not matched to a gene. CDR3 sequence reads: CASSRDRGDTGELFF. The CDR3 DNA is TGTGCCAGTAGTCGGGACAGGGGTGACACCGGGGAGCTGTTTTTT.

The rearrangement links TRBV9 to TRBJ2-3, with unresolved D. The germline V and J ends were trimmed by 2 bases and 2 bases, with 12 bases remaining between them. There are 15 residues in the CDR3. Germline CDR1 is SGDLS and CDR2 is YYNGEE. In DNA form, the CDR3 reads TGTGCCAGCAGCGTCGCAGGTCTAAACACAGATACGCAGTATTTT. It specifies CASSVAGLNTDTQYF.

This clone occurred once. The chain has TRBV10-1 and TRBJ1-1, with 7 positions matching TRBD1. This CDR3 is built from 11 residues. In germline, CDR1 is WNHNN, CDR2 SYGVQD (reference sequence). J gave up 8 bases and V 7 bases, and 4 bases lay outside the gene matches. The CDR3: CASKGAGEAFF. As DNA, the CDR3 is TGCGCCAGCAAGGGGGCAGGAGAAGCTTTCTTT.

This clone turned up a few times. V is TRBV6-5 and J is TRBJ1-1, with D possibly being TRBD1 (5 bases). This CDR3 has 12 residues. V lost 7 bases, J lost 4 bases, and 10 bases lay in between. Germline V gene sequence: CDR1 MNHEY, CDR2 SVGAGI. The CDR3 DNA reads TGTGCCAGCAATCAGGGAGGCACTGAAGCTTTCTTT. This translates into CASNQGGTEAFF.

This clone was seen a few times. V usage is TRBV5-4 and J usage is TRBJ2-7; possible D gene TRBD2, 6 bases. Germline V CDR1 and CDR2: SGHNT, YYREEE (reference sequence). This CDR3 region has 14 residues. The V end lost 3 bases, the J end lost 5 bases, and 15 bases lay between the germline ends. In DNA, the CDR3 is TGTGCCAGCAGCTCCCAGACTAGTTTCGACGAGCAGTACTTC. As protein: CASSSQTSFDEQYF.

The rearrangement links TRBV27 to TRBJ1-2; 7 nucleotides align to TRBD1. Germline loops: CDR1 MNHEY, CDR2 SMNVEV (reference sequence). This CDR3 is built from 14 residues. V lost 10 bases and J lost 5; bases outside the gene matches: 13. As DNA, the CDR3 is TGTGCCACCAAGGGGGGGGACAGATTATATGGCTACACCTTC. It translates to CATKGGDRLYGYTF.

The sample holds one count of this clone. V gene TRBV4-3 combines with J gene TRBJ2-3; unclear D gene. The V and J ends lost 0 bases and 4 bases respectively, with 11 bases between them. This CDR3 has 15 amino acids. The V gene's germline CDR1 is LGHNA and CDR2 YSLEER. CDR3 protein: CASSQEVIGADTQYF. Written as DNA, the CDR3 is TGCGCCAGCAGCCAAGAGGTTATCGGCGCAGATACGCAGTATTTT.

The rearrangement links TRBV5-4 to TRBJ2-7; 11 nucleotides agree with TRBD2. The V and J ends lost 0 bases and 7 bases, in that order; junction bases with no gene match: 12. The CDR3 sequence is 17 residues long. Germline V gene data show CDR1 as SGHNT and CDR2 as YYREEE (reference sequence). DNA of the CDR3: TGTGCCAGCAGCTTGGGCCTAGCGGGAGGAAGTATTAAAGAGCAGTACTTC. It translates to CASSLGLAGGSIKEQYF.

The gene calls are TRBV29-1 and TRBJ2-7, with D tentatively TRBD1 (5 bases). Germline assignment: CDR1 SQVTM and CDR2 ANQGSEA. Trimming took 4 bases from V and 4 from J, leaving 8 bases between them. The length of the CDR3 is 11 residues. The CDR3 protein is CSVGGGYEQYF. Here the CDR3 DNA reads TGCAGCGTTGGGGGCGGATACGAGCAGTACTTC.

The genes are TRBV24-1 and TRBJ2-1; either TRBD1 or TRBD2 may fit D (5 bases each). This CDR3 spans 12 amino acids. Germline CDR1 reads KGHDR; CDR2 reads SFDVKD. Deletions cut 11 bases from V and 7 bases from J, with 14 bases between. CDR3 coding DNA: TGTGCCAGCGCCGGGACCCAAAATGAGCAGTTCTTC. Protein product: CASAGTQNEQFF.

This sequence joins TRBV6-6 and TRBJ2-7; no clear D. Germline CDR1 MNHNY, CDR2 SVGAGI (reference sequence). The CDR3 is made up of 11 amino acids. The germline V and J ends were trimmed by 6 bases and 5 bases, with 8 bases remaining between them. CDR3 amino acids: CASSLGDEQYF. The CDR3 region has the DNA TGTGCCAGCAGCCTCGGAGACGAGCAGTACTTC.

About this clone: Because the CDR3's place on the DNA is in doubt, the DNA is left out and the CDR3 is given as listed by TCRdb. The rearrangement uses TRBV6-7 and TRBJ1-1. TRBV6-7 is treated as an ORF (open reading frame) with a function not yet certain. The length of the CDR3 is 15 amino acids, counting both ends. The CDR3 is CATYVCKGLNTEAFF.

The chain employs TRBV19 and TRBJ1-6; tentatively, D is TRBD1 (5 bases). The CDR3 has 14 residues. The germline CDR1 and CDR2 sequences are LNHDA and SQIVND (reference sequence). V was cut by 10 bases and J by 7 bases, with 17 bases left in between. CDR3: CATQDAEGNSPLHF. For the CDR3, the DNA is TGTGCCACCCAAGATGCGGAGGGGAATTCACCCCTCCACTTT.

The CDR3: CASSVGGFADTQYF. DNA of the CDR3: TGTGCCAGCAGCGTCGGGGGGTTTGCAGATACGCAGTATTTT. The chain carries TRBV9 and TRBJ2-3, with TRBD2 matching 7 bases. CDR1 and CDR2 from the germline V gene are SGDLS and YYNGEE. The CDR3 spans 14 residues. With V trimmed by 2 bases and J by 4 bases, 4 bases remained unmatched.

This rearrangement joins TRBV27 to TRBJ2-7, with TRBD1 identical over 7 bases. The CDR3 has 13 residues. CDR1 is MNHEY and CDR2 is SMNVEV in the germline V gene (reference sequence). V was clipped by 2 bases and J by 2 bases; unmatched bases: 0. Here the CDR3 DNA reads TGTGCCAGCAGTTTAGGGACAGCCTACGAGCAGTACTTC. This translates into CASSLGTAYEQYF.

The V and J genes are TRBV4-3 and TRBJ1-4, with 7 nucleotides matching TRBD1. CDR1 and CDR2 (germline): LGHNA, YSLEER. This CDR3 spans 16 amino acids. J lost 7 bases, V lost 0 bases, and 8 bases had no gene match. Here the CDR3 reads CASSQDRRQGVEKLFF. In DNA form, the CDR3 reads TGCGCCAGCAGCCAAGATCGCCGTCAGGGGGTTGAAAAACTGTTTTTT.

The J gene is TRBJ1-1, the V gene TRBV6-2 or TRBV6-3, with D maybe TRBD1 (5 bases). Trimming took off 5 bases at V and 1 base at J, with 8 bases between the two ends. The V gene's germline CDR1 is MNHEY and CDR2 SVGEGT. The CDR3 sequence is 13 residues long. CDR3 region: CASSSTGNTEAFF. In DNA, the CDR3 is TGTGCCAGCAGTAGCACAGGGAACACTGAAGCTTTCTTT.

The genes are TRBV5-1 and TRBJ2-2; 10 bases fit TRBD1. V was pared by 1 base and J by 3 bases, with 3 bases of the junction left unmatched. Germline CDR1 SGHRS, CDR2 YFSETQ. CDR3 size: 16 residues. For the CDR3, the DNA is TGCGCCAGCAGCTTGACCGGGACAGGGGACACCGGGGAGCTGTTTTTT. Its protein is CASSLTGTGDTGELFF.

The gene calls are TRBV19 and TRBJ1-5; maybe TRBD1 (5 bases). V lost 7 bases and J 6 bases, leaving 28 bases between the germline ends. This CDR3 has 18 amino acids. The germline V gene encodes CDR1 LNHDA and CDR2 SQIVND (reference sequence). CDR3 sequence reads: CASTLEGPGTHSGQPQHF. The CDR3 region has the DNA TGTGCCAGTACCCTAGAGGGCCCAGGGACTCACTCGGGTCAGCCCCAGCATTTT.

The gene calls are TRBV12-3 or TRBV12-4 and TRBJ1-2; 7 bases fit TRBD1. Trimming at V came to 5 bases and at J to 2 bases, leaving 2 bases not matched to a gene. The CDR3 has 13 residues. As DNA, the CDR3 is TGTGCCAGCAGTGTGGACAGGAACTATGGCTACACCTTC. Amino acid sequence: CASSVDRNYGYTF.

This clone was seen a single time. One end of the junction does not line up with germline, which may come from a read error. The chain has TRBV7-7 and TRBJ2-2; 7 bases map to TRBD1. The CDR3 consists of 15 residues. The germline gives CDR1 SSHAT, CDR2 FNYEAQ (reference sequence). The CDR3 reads CASSQTGVETGELFF. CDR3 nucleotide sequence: TGTGCTAGCAGCCAAACAGGGGTCGAGACCGGGGAGCTGTTTTTT.

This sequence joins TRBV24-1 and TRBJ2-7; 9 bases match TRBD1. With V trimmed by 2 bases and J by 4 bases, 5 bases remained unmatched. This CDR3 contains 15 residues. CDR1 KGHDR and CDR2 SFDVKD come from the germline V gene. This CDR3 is CATSDSGTGIYEQYF. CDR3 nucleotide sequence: TGTGCCACCAGTGATTCCGGGACAGGGATTTACGAGCAGTACTTC.

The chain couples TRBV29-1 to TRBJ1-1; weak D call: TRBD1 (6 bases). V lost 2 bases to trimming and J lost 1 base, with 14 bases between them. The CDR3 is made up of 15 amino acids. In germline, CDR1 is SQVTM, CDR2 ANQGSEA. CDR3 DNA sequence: TGCAGCGTTGAAAAGGGGGGTAGGGCGAACACTGAAGCTTTCTTT. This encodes CSVEKGGRANTEAFF.

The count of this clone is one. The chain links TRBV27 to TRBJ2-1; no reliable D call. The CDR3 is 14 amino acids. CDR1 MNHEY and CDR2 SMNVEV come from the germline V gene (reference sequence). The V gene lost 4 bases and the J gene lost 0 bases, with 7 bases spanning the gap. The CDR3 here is CASSYASSYNEQFF. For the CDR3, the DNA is TGTGCCAGCAGTTACGCCAGCTCCTACAATGAGCAGTTCTTC.

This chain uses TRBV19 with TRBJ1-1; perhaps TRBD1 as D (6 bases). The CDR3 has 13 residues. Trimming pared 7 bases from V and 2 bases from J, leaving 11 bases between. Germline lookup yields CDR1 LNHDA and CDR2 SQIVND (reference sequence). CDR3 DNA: TGTGCCAGTAACGACAGGTTCAACACTGAAGCTTTCTTT. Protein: CASNDRFNTEAFF. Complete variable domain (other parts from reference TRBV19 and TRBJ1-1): DGGITQSPKYLFRKEGQNVTLSCEQNLNHDAMYWYRQDPGQGLRLIYYSQIVNDFQKGDIAEGYSVSREKKESFPLTVTSAQKNPTAFYLCASNDRFNTEAFFGQGTRLTVV.

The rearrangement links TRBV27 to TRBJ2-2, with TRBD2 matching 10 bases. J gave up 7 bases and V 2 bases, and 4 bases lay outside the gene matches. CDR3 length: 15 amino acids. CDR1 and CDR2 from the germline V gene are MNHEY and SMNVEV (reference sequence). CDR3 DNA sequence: TGTGCCAGCAGTTTACAGCGGGAGGGGATCGGGGAGCTGTTTTTT. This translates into CASSLQREGIGELFF.

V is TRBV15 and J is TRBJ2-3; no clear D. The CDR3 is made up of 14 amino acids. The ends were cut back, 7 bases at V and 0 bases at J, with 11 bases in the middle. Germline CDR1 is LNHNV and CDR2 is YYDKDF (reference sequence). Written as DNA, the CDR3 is TGTGCCACCACAGACCCGAGCAGCACAGATACGCAGTATTTT. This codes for CATTDPSSTDTQYF. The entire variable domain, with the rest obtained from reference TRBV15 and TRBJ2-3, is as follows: DAMVIQNPRYQVTQFGKPVTLSCSQTLNHNVMYWYQQKSSQAPKLLFHYYDKDFNNEADTPDNFQSRRPNTSFCFLDIRSPGLGDTAMYLCATTDPSSTDTQYFGPGTRLTVL.